Below, 22 T cell receptor beta chains from the same sample are listed, as sequenced in a study of blood T cell repertoires in COVID-19. TCRdb keeps only in-frame clones here, not all; method: immunoSEQ multiplex PCR. The data contain about 75,000 clones, 90% of them singletons. Source material: peripheral blood. The receptors derive from a human donor in a cohort sampled during active COVID-19.

J is TRBJ1-5 and V is TRBV19, with D perhaps TRBD1 (5 bases). CDR3 length: 16 amino acids. Trimming stripped 4 bases from V and 0 bases from J, with 13 bases between. Germline assignment: CDR1 LNHDA and CDR2 SQIVND (reference sequence). The CDR3: CASSTQGRASNQPQHF. The CDR3 DNA reads TGTGCCAGTAGTACGCAGGGAAGGGCTAGCAATCAGCCCCAGCATTTT.

The chain couples TRBV6-5 to TRBJ2-3; D is perhaps TRBD1 (6 bases). Germline loops: CDR1 MNHEY, CDR2 SVGAGI. Trimming stripped 3 bases from V and 1 base from J, with 8 bases between. CDR3 size: 14 residues. CDR3 DNA: TGTGCCAGCAGTTATCGGACAGGCACAGATACGCAGTATTTT. It translates to CASSYRTGTDTQYF.

The chain combines TRBV18 with TRBJ1-3, with 10 bases fitting TRBD1. The CDR3 length is 19 residues. Germline CDR1 reads KGHSH; CDR2 reads LQKENI. V dropped 4 bases and J dropped 2; count of bases not matched to a gene: 14. The DNA of the CDR3 is TGTGCCAGCTCACAAACTATATCTCCCGGGACAGGGGCTGGAAACACCATATATTTT. Protein product: CASSQTISPGTGAGNTIYF.

This clone was observed a single time. The V gene is TRBV24-1, the J gene TRBJ1-5, with D possibly matching TRBD1 (6 bases). The germline CDR1 and CDR2 sequences are KGHDR and SFDVKD. CDR3 length: 15 residues. V was shortened by 9 bases and J by 0 bases, with 14 bases between the two germline ends. The CDR3 bases are TGTGCCACCTTCCGGGACAACTATAGCAATCAGCCCCAGCATTTT. Its translation is CATFRDNYSNQPQHF.

The count of this clone is one. The V and J genes are TRBV11-3 and TRBJ1-1, with 9 bases lining up with TRBD1. The CDR3 spans 15 residues. V lost 5 bases to trimming and J lost 5 bases; unmatched junction nucleotides: 9. The germline V gene encodes CDR1 SGHNT and CDR2 YENEEA. The CDR3 sequence: CASSITGTGRTEAFF. DNA of the CDR3: TGTGCCAGCAGCATAACCGGGACAGGGAGGACTGAAGCTTTCTTT.

V and J are TRBV19 and TRBJ1-2; 9 nucleotides agree with TRBD1. Germline V gene lookup returns CDR1 LNHDA and CDR2 SQIVND (reference sequence). CDR3 length: 15 residues. J was trimmed by 8 bases and V by 1 base; bases with no gene match: 8. CDR3 DNA sequence: TGTGCCAGTAGTATAGGAACAGGGGGCGCTTGGGGCTACACCTTC. It is translated as CASSIGTGGAWGYTF.

The J gene is TRBJ1-2, the V gene TRBV25-1, with a tentative D call TRBD1 (6 bases). Germline CDR1 is MGHDK and CDR2 is SYGVNS. CDR3 length: 14 amino acids. V shed 5 bases and J shed 4 bases, with 14 bases lying between them. The CDR3 loop reads CASSPGTQIYGYTF. The DNA of the CDR3 is TGTGCCAGCAGTCCCGGGACACAAATCTATGGCTACACCTTC.

This chain connects TRBV4-3 to TRBJ2-7, with D unresolved. With 0 bases removed from V and 4 bases from J, the gap between germline ends came to 16 bases. The germline CDR1 and CDR2 sequences are LGHNA and YSLEER. The CDR3 consists of 16 residues. CDR3 bases: TGCGCCAGCAGCCAAGAGGTAGACCTAACTAATTACGAGCAGTACTTC. Amino acids: CASSQEVDLTNYEQYF.

The CDR3 region has the DNA TGTGCCATCAGGCAACTAGCGGGGCGGGGGACGGGAGAGCAGTACTTC. The encoded protein is CAIRQLAGRGTGEQYF. J is TRBJ2-7 and V is TRBV10-3; TRBD2 matches 10 bases. With V trimmed by 6 bases and J by 7 bases, 15 bases remained unmatched. The CDR3 is 16 residues long. CDR1 ENHRY and CDR2 SYGVKD come from the germline V gene.

The chain carries TRBV7-8 and TRBJ2-3; TRBD2 agrees at 7 bases. With 4 bases clipped from V and 0 bases from J, the junction kept 4 bases outside the gene matches. The CDR3 runs 15 residues. Germline V CDR1 and CDR2: SGHVS, FQNEAQ. CDR3 region: CASSSTSASTDTQYF. The CDR3 DNA reads as TGTGCCAGCAGCTCCACTAGCGCTAGCACAGATACGCAGTATTTT. Full variable domain (remainder filled in from reference TRBV7-8 and TRBJ2-3): GAGVSQSPRYKVAKRGQDVALRCDPISGHVSLFWYQQALGQGPEFLTYFQNEAQLDKSGLPSDRFFAERPEGSVSTLKIQRTQQEDSAVYLCASSSTSASTDTQYFGPGTRLTVL.

Here the CDR3 DNA reads TGTGCCAGCAGCTTAGCCGCGGTATACGACAGGGGCCTTGGTGGCTACACCTTC. It yields the protein CASSLAAVYDRGLGGYTF. The V and J genes are TRBV7-8 and TRBJ1-2; TRBD1 matches at 8 bases. The trim removed 0 bases at V and 7 bases at J, leaving 16 bases unmatched. The CDR3 is made up of 18 amino acids. In germline, CDR1 is SGHVS, CDR2 FQNEAQ.

This clone turned up a few times. The genes are TRBV21-1 and TRBJ1-5. TRBV21-1 constitutes a pseudogene. CDR3 length equals 15 residues. The CDR3 region has the DNA TGTGCCAGAGGCCTCATGGCGGGGAGCAATCAGCCCCAGCATTTT. Encoded protein: CARGLMAGSNQPQHF.

V is TRBV10-3 and J is TRBJ2-1; 8 bases fit TRBD2. The trim removed 2 bases at V and 2 bases at J, leaving 5 bases unmatched. The CDR3 is 16 amino acids. Germline CDR1 and CDR2: ENHRY and SYGVKD. The CDR3 reads CAISEDSGIAYNEQFF. The CDR3 bases are TGTGCCATCAGTGAGGATAGCGGGATTGCCTACAATGAGCAGTTCTTC.

V gene TRBV4-3 combines with J gene TRBJ1-4; D may be TRBD1 (5 bases). Trimming stripped 1 base from V and 0 bases from J, with 9 bases between. CDR3 length: 16 residues. Germline CDR1 reads LGHNA; CDR2 reads YSLEER. CDR3 DNA: TGCGCCAGCAGCCAAGGGGGCTTCGCAACTAATGAAAAACTGTTTTTT. Protein sequence: CASSQGGFATNEKLFF.

V and J are TRBV20-1 and TRBJ2-1; D perhaps matches TRBD2 (6 bases). CDR1 is DFQATT, CDR2 SNEGSKA, per germline (reference sequence). Deletions cut 3 bases from V and 8 bases from J, with 11 bases between. The CDR3 sequence is 12 residues long. Here the CDR3 DNA reads TGCAGTGCTAGTACGGGGGAGGATGAGCAGTTCTTC. Its translation is CSASTGEDEQFF.

The V gene is TRBV7-2, the J gene TRBJ1-5, with TRBD1 matching 7 bases. V trimming: 1 base; J trimming: 5 bases; junction bases outside the gene matches: 5. This CDR3 is 15 amino acids long. Germline CDR1 and CDR2: SGHTA and FQGNSA. Written as DNA, the CDR3 is TGTGCCAGCAGCTTAGGGGGACAGACTTATCAGCCCCAGCATTTT. It encodes CASSLGGQTYQPQHF. Full variable domain (rest looked up from reference TRBV7-2 and TRBJ1-5): GAGVSQSPSNKVTEKGKDVELRCDPISGHTALYWYRQSLGQGLEFLIYFQGNSAPDKSGLPSDRFSAERTGGSVSTLTIQRTQQEDSAVYLCASSLGGQTYQPQHFGDGTRLSIL.

This rearrangement joins TRBV10-3 to TRBJ2-2; TRBD1 matches 7 bases. The CDR3 is 16 amino acids. Germline CDR1 ENHRY, CDR2 SYGVKD. Unmatched junction bases numbered 8, after V lost 6 bases and J lost 1 base. CDR3 protein: CAISPGQLMNTGELFF. The CDR3 DNA reads as TGTGCCATCAGCCCGGGACAGCTAATGAACACCGGGGAGCTGTTTTTT.

The V gene is TRBV19, the J gene TRBJ2-3; 11 bases are shared with TRBD2. V lost 6 bases and J lost 7; bases outside the gene matches: 6. CDR3 length: 14 amino acids. Germline assignment: CDR1 LNHDA and CDR2 SQIVND (reference sequence). The CDR3 reads CASSTSGSGYTQYF. The CDR3 DNA sequence: TGTGCCAGTAGCACTAGCGGGAGTGGCTATACGCAGTATTTT.

This rearrangement joins TRBV18 to TRBJ2-7; the D gene is possibly TRBD2 (6 bases). The CDR3 covers 14 residues. In germline, CDR1 is KGHSH, CDR2 LQKENI. Trimming pared 3 bases from V and 3 bases from J, leaving 12 bases between. The CDR3 is CASSPASGDYEQYF. DNA of the CDR3: TGTGCCAGCTCACCGGCGTCGGGAGACTACGAGCAGTACTTC. Combining the CDR3 with reference TRBV18 and TRBJ2-7 gives the whole variable domain NAGVMQNPRHLVRRRGQEARLRCSPMKGHSHVYWYRQLPEEGLKFMVYLQKENIIDESGMPKERFSAEFPKEGPSILRIQQVVRGDSAAYFCASSPASGDYEQYFGPGTRLTVT.

This chain connects TRBV18 to TRBJ2-1; a weak D match, TRBD1 (6 bases). V was clipped by 5 bases and J by 7 bases, with 12 bases between them. This CDR3 region has 13 residues. From germline, CDR1 is KGHSH and CDR2 LQKENI. This chain's CDR3 is CASSEGVPNEQFF. DNA of the CDR3: TGTGCCAGCTCAGAGGGGGTCCCAAATGAGCAGTTCTTC.

V is TRBV4-1 and J is TRBJ1-1; a weak D match, TRBD1 (5 bases). Per germline, CDR1 MGHRA and CDR2 YSYEKL. This CDR3 comprises 16 residues. V lost 0 bases and J lost 4, with 15 bases in between. This chain's CDR3 is CASSQETGPAATEAFF. CDR3 coding DNA: TGCGCCAGCAGCCAAGAAACAGGACCCGCTGCCACTGAAGCTTTCTTT.

The gene calls are TRBV4-1 and TRBJ2-1; 9 bases align to TRBD2. V shed 1 base, J shed 7 bases, and the junction held 11 bases outside the gene matches. The germline gives CDR1 MGHRA, CDR2 YSYEKL. The CDR3 covers 17 residues. CDR3 residues: CASSQGVGGRAENEQFF. The CDR3 DNA follows: TGCGCCAGCAGCCAAGGCGTTGGCGGGAGGGCCGAGAATGAGCAGTTCTTC.